This entry features one TCR beta chain sequence. Profiled with immunoSEQ multiplex PCR; TCRdb holds only in-frame clones, not every one. The profile covers millions of clones, with 95% appearing a single time and 0.1% to 0.15% taken by the ten largest. The CDR3 totals 12 residues. V lost 4 bases and J lost 7, with 10 bases in between. The germline gives CDR1 MNHNS, CDR2 SASEGT. The data derive from a study of shared clonotypes between healthy human individuals. The TCR was taken from a man in his late teens or twenties in good health. Sequencing was performed on naive CD4+ T cells sorted from blood. Subset meaning: CD45RA+ positively selected. This chain joins TRBV6-1 and TRBJ2-5; no clear D. CDR3 amino acids: CASSVEVGTQYF. Here the CDR3 DNA reads TGTGCCAGCAGTGTAGAGGTTGGGACCCAGTACTTC.